A single sample is the source of the 3 T cell receptor beta chains below, sequenced in a study of shared clonotypes between healthy human individuals. Sequencing used immunoSEQ multiplex PCR; TCRdb keeps in-frame clones, though not all of them. The sample contains millions of clones, just over 90% of which appear only once. Sequenced sample: naive CD4+ T cells sorted from blood. Described subset: CD45RA+ positively selected. Source of these receptors: a man in his late teens or twenties in good health.

The V call is TRBV11-3, the J call TRBJ2-5, with D perhaps matching TRBD2 (6 bases). V lost 5 bases and J 2 bases, leaving 15 bases between the germline ends. This CDR3 has 15 amino acids. Germline lookup yields CDR1 SGHNT and CDR2 YENEEA. The DNA for the CDR3 is TGTGCCAGCAGCCCGGGGGTACCGGGGCAAGAGACCCAGTACTTC. Its protein is CASSPGVPGQETQYF.

This clone appeared a single time. The chain is built from TRBV6-1 and TRBJ2-7; D might be TRBD1 or TRBD2, each matching 7 bases. CDR1 MNHNS and CDR2 SASEGT come from the germline V gene. The CDR3 totals 15 residues. V was pared by 6 bases and J by 0 bases, with 15 bases between. CDR3 in amino acids: CASRSRGGSSYEQYF. The CDR3 coding sequence is TGTGCCAGCAGATCCAGGGGGGGAAGCTCCTACGAGCAGTACTTC.

The rearrangement links TRBV6-5 to TRBJ2-7, with 7 bases matching TRBD2. CDR1 MNHEY and CDR2 SVGAGI come from the germline V gene. CDR3 length: 12 amino acids. V dropped 8 bases and J dropped 7; count of bases not matched to a gene: 8. CDR3 region: CASGRREKEQYF. CDR3 coding DNA: TGTGCCAGCGGGAGGCGGGAGAAGGAGCAGTACTTC.